A single sample is the source of the 7 T cell receptor beta chains below, sequenced in a study of CD4 T cell repertoires in COVID-19. Clones were sequenced by immunoSEQ multiplex PCR, and TCRdb holds only the in-frame ones, with some missing. The data show several hundred clones, around 23% seen once. CFSE-labeled cells were stimulated with autologous monocytes plus recombinant SARS-CoV-2 spike or nucleoprotein. Their antigens are not known. The input for sequencing was central memory CD4+ T cells, cultured in vitro, taken after recovery from COVID-19. The receptor source for this set is a human donor who had COVID-19.

In its sample, this clone is large (0.1 to 1%). The CDR3 region has the DNA TGTGCCAGCAGCTTAGTTGGACGGGGGAATTACAATGAGCAGTTCTTC. Encoded protein: CASSLVGRGNYNEQFF. The chain has TRBV7-8 and TRBJ2-1; a possible D gene is TRBD2 (6 bases). V lost 1 base to trimming and J lost 4 bases, with 14 bases between them. The CDR3 has 16 amino acids. Germline lookup yields CDR1 SGHVS and CDR2 FQNEAQ.

This clone has only a few counts. The genes are TRBV7-2 and TRBJ2-1; 8 positions agree with TRBD2. Germline V lookup: CDR1 SGHTA, CDR2 FQGNSA. Germline trimming cut 0 bases from V and 8 bases from J; bases unmatched to any gene: 12. This CDR3 comprises 17 residues. The CDR3 DNA sequence: TGTGCCAGCAGCTTAGCTTGGGCTAGCGGGCGGAACGATGAGCAGTTCTTC. Translating gives CASSLAWASGRNDEQFF.

This clone was detected a few times. The chain combines TRBV15 with TRBJ1-1; weak D call: TRBD1 (6 bases). V lost 5 bases and J 1 base, leaving 14 bases between the germline ends. The CDR3 is 15 amino acids. Germline CDR1 is LNHNV and CDR2 is YYDKDF (reference sequence). The CDR3 DNA follows: TGTGCCACCAGCTCCCGGACAGAACGGAACACTGAAGCTTTCTTT. This encodes CATSSRTERNTEAFF.

This clone has only one observation. The chain uses TRBV19 and TRBJ2-3; D uncertain. CDR1 and CDR2 from the germline V gene are LNHDA and SQIVND (reference sequence). Trimming left V 9 bases short and J 2 bases short, with 6 bases between. The CDR3 runs to 11 residues. DNA of the CDR3: TGTGCCAGCCGATTCACAGATACGCAGTATTTT. Amino acid sequence: CASRFTDTQYF.

Sample share makes this clone large. The chain couples TRBV28 to TRBJ2-3; 7 nucleotides match TRBD2. V lost 7 bases to trimming and J lost 0 bases; unmatched junction nucleotides: 7. CDR3 length equals 15 residues. Germline V gene lookup returns CDR1 MDHEN and CDR2 SYDVKM. The CDR3 sequence: CASNGLAASTDTQYF. As DNA, the CDR3 is TGTGCCAGCAATGGCCTAGCGGCTAGCACAGATACGCAGTATTTT.

The chain employs TRBV21-1 and TRBJ2-1; the table gives TRBD1 as D, unverified against the DNA. TRBV21-1 is described as a pseudogene. The CDR3 is made up of 17 amino acids. DNA for the CDR3: TGTGCCAGCAGCAGAAGCGGACAGCCAACCTCCTACAATGAGCAGTTCTTC. This translates into CASSRSGQPTSYNEQFF.

Concerning this clone: This CDR3 is also generated by other DNA sequences in the sample. The rearrangement links TRBV18 to TRBJ2-3; D gene unclear. Trimming removed 6 bases from V and 5 bases from J, with 9 bases in between. The CDR3 contains 12 residues. Germline V CDR1 and CDR2: KGHSH, LQKENI. The CDR3 here is CASSPKGDTQYF. In DNA form, the CDR3 reads TGTGCCAGCTCTCCAAAAGGAGATACGCAGTATTTT.